This T cell receptor (beta chain) was sequenced during a study of CD8 T cells in ankylosing spondylitis. Study results and limitations: Matched synovial fluid from ankylosing spondylitis patients was reported to be enriched for disease-linked clones. Made up of 7 to 9 highly homologous variants, a TCR beta motif appeared characteristic of ankylosing spondylitis blood.

The germline V gene encodes CDR1 KGHDR and CDR2 SFDVKD. CDR3 length: 14 amino acids. V dropped 5 bases and J dropped 4 bases, with 10 bases sitting between them. Quantitative 5'-RACE with molecular barcodes produced the TCR beta libraries. TCRdb analysed the 5' RACE reads with MiXCR anew, one entry per CDR3 protein. The table shows approximately 300,000 distinct CDR3 sequences, with roughly 8% occurring only once. This clonotype was counted at least ten times. Its specificity is unknown. Sequenced input: blood, either unsorted or a sorted T cell fraction (not recorded which). The chain uses TRBV24-1 and TRBJ2-2; the D gene is possibly TRBD2 (5 bases). The source is a male donor with ankylosing spondylitis. This CDR3 is CATSGWESTGELFF. As DNA, the CDR3 is TGTGCCACCAGTGGTTGGGAGAGCACCGGGGAGCTGTTTTTT.